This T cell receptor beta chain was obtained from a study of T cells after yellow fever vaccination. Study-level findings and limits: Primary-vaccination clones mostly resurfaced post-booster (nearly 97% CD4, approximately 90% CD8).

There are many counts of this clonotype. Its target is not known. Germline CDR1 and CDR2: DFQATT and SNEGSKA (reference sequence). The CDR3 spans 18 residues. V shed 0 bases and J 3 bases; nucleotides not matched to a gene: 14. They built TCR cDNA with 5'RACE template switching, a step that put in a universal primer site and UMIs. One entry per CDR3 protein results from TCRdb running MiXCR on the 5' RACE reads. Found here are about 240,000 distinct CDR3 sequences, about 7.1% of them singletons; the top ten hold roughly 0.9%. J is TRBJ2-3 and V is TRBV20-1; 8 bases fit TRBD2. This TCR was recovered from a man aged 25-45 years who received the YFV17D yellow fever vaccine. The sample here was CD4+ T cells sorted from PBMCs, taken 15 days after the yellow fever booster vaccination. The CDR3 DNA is TGCAGTGCTAGAGAGAGCCCCAGGAGCGGGAGTTGGACAGATACGCAGTATTTT. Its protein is CSARESPRSGSWTDTQYF.